This TCR beta chain originates from a study of cytomegalovirus exposure and HLA in healthy donors. Study-wide results and limits: When a later analysis compared HLA-associated TCR beta chains with equally common others, the HLA-associated chains turned out to be more clonally expanded and to have lower generation probabilities. In a later analysis, V- and J-gene trimming of beta chains associated with a DCLRE1C missense variant, replicated independently.

This clone was counted a few times. Its antigen is as yet unknown. Between the trimmed V and J ends, which lost 0 bases and 6 bases, there was a span of 20 bases. CDR3 size: 17 residues. CDR1 and CDR2 (germline): SGHRS, YFSETQ. It was with 60 Vbeta and 13 Jbeta primers that the PCR ran. TCRdb's table, derived via immunoSEQ multiplex PCR, lists solely in-frame clones and lacks some. Here the sample spans roughly 150,000 clones, 75% being singletons. This clonotype was obtained from a young man in good health and CMV-seronegative. This sequence joins TRBV5-1 and TRBJ2-3, with no clear D. The sequenced material came from PBMCs. This CDR3 reads CASSLAVERLKADTQYF. The CDR3 DNA reads TGCGCCAGCAGCTTGGCCGTAGAGCGCCTCAAAGCGGATACGCAGTATTTT.